Listed below are T cell receptor beta chains from one sample, sequenced in a study of cytomegalovirus exposure and HLA in healthy donors. Libraries were prepared by immunoSEQ multiplex PCR; TCRdb keeps only in-frame clonotypes and omits some of them. The data hold over 100,000 clones, with about nine tenths observed a single time. Sequencing input: PBMCs. All receptors come from a man under 40 in good health and CMV-seronegative. Each CDR3 is given with its conserved first and last residue. A D gene is named only where the DNA matches it firmly.

j_call cdr3_length d_call v_call cdr3_aa
TRBJ1-1 13 - TRBV2 CASSADRNTEAFF
TRBJ1-4 15 TRBD1 TRBV6-1 CASIEGQGANEKLFF
TRBJ2-5 15 TRBD1 TRBV9 CASSLRDREMETQYF
TRBJ1-5 15 - TRBV7-2 CASSSSRDSNQPQHF
TRBJ1-2 14 - TRBV5-4 CASSAPAGNYGYTF
TRBJ2-7 12 - TRBV7-8 CASSDSLLEQYF
TRBJ2-2 13 - TRBV6-5 CASSYGRTGELFF
TRBJ2-1 15 - TRBV7-8 CASSWRESSYNEQFF
TRBJ1-6 21 TRBD1 TRBV5-1 CASSLSATGTGISSYNSPLHF
TRBJ2-7 17 - TRBV27 CASRPPAVSAGYGEQYF
TRBJ2-5 14 TRBD1 TRBV18 CASSLTGYQETQYF
TRBJ1-1 14 - TRBV27 CASSLLPGNTEAFF
TRBJ2-7 14 - TRBV19 CASSRALGAYEQYF
TRBJ2-1 15 - TRBV4-2 CASSQAVDRGDEQFF
TRBJ2-7 14 TRBD1 TRBV5-4 CASSRQDRGYEQYF
TRBJ1-1 13 TRBD1 TRBV5-1 CASSLTGGTEAFF
TRBJ1-5 13 - TRBV19 CASSVQTNQPQHF
TRBJ1-3 14 - TRBV6-6 CASSYSGGGNTIYF
TRBJ1-3 13 TRBD1 TRBV7-9 CASRSQGGNTIYF
TRBJ2-3 14 - TRBV27 CASSHGKPTDTQYF
TRBJ1-1 15 TRBD1 TRBV7-2 CASSLTGQGVTEAFF
TRBJ2-2 14 TRBD2 TRBV27 CASRGTSGAGELFF
TRBJ1-1 19 TRBD1 TRBV14 CASSQRLQGPLFMNTEAFF
TRBJ2-1 14 - TRBV5-1 CASSMTGTYNEQFF
TRBJ2-1 17 TRBD2 TRBV7-8 CASSLEPSGGSYNEQFF
TRBJ2-7 17 - TRBV7-9 CASSPRFTGLPDYEQYF
TRBJ2-7 14 - TRBV18 CASSPYPGSYEQYF
TRBJ2-2 14 TRBD1 TRBV27 CASSSGTATGELFF
TRBJ2-7 14 - TRBV7-9 CASSNQGPGYEQYF
TRBJ1-1 15 TRBD1 TRBV11-2 CASSLAGQGGTEAFF
TRBJ2-5 15 TRBD2 TRBV7-7 CASSPVAGGRETQYF
TRBJ2-7 15 - TRBV4-2 CASSQDLGAIYEQYF
TRBJ1-3 16 - TRBV5-1 CASSLVRQAAGNTIYF
TRBJ1-1 12 - TRBV28 CASTPIAPGAFF
TRBJ1-1 16 TRBD1 TRBV18 CASSTGQGAPGTEAFF
TRBJ1-2 13 - TRBV7-2 CASSLGGDYGYTF